A single sample gave rise to the 28 T cell receptor beta chains below, sequenced in a study of beta chain features in type 1 diabetes. Whole-study findings and limits: For Type 1 diabetes patients, all four CD4+ subsets carried TCRB CDR3s that were moderately but significantly shorter.

Their antigen targets remain unknown. Reverse transcription of all isolated RNA meant that expressed TCRB transcripts were sequenced. TCRdb's copy holds only in-frame clones and misses some; the assay was immunoSEQ multiplex PCR. The top ten hold around 1.4% of the sample, which has 120,000 to 150,000 clones, about 13% seen once. Sample: central memory CD4+ T cells from blood. These receptors originate from a man between 18 and 29 years old with type 1 diabetes.

This clone was seen a few times. The chain couples TRBV30 to TRBJ2-3; D is ambiguous. The germline V and J ends were trimmed by 0 bases and 5 bases, with 9 bases remaining between them. The CDR3 runs 13 residues. The V gene's germline CDR1 is GTSNPN and CDR2 SVGIG (reference sequence). The CDR3 bases are TGTGCCTGGAGTGTTTGGGTTGGAGATACGCAGTATTTT. This gives the protein CAWSVWVGDTQYF.

This clone has more than one count but fewer than ten. V is TRBV7-2 and J is TRBJ2-7; 7 bases line up with TRBD1. J lost 7 bases, V lost 2 bases, and 11 bases had no gene match. Germline CDR1 is SGHTA and CDR2 is FQGNSA. The CDR3 spans 15 residues. CDR3 region: CASSLQGQTLEEQYF. The DNA for the CDR3 is TGTGCCAGCAGCTTACAGGGACAGACCCTCGAGGAGCAGTACTTC.

V usage is TRBV30 and J usage is TRBJ1-2; no definite D call. V was pared by 4 bases and J by 0 bases, with 12 bases between. From germline, CDR1 is GTSNPN and CDR2 SVGIG (reference sequence). The CDR3 runs 14 residues. In DNA, the CDR3 is TGTGCCTGGACCCTTTTCACCTCTAACTATGGCTACACCTTC. Translating it yields CAWTLFTSNYGYTF.

This clone occurred once. V is TRBV28 and J is TRBJ1-5; D ambiguous. V lost 2 bases and J lost 2, with 19 bases in between. Germline V gene data show CDR1 as MDHEN and CDR2 as SYDVKM. This CDR3 region has 18 residues. The CDR3 sequence: CASSLTPTFPGGNQPQHF. The CDR3 DNA follows: TGTGCCAGCAGTTTAACTCCAACTTTTCCAGGAGGCAATCAGCCCCAGCATTTT.

The chain has TRBV5-1 and TRBJ1-1, with 7 bases identical to TRBD1. The length of the CDR3 is 15 residues. Germline trimming cut 4 bases from V and 4 bases from J; bases unmatched to any gene: 10. Germline V gene sequence: CDR1 SGHRS, CDR2 YFSETQ. The CDR3 protein is CASSALGQDGTEAFF. CDR3 DNA sequence: TGCGCCAGCAGCGCCCTTGGACAGGACGGCACTGAAGCTTTCTTT.

The CDR3 bases are TGTGCCAGCAGCTTAGATCCGGGACAGGTCCAAGAGACCCAGTACTTC. Translating gives CASSLDPGQVQETQYF. The chain joins TRBV11-2 to TRBJ2-5; 8 bases line up with TRBD1. The V gene end was trimmed by 0 bases and the J gene end by 1 base; junction bases not matched to a gene: 4. The CDR3 is 16 amino acids. CDR1 and CDR2 from the germline V gene are SGHAT and FQNNGV. Supplemented by reference TRBV11-2 and TRBJ2-5, the full variable domain reads EAGVAQSPRYKIIEKRQSVAFWCNPISGHATLYWYQQILGQGPKLLIQFQNNGVVDDSQLPKDRFSAERLKGVDSTLKIQPAKLEDSAVYLCASSLDPGQVQETQYFGPGTRLLVL.

A few counts support this clone. CDR3 amino acids: CASSLSGLAGYQETQYF. The CDR3 nucleotides read TGTGCCAGCAGTTTATCGGGACTAGCGGGGTACCAAGAGACCCAGTACTTC. V and J are TRBV28 and TRBJ2-5, with 13 nucleotides matching TRBD2. Trimming at V came to 1 base and at J to 0 bases, leaving 2 bases not matched to a gene. Germline V gene data show CDR1 as MDHEN and CDR2 as SYDVKM. The CDR3 covers 17 residues.

This clone was seen more than once but under ten times. The CDR3 DNA reads TGTGCCTGGAGGCCGGGGATCTCCTACGAGCAGTACTTC. Protein sequence: CAWRPGISYEQYF. J is TRBJ2-7 and V is TRBV30; weak D call: TRBD2 (5 bases). The V and J ends lost 3 bases and 0 bases respectively, with 9 bases between them. The CDR3 sequence is 13 residues long. Germline CDR1 GTSNPN, CDR2 SVGIG (reference sequence).

The chain has TRBV6-1 and TRBJ2-3; D perhaps matches TRBD2 (6 bases). Trimming took off 5 bases at V and 3 bases at J, with 9 bases between the two ends. Per the germline V gene, CDR1 is MNHNS and CDR2 is SASEGT. The CDR3 runs 13 residues. CDR3: CASSWDWTDTQYF. CDR3 bases: TGTGCCAGCAGTTGGGACTGGACAGATACGCAGTATTTT.

The rearrangement joins TRBV14 to TRBJ1-4, with 8 bases that match TRBD1. Germline-derived CDR1 and CDR2 are SGHDN and FVKESK. The CDR3 is 13 amino acids. V shed 3 bases and J 13 bases; nucleotides not matched to a gene: 7. The DNA for the CDR3 is TGTGCCAGCAGCCAGGTCAGCACAGGGGGACTGTTTTTT. It yields the protein CASSQVSTGGLFF.

This clone came up a few times. V gene TRBV27 combines with J gene TRBJ1-6; possible D gene TRBD1, 5 bases. V was pared by 0 bases and J by 7 bases, with 10 bases between. The CDR3 is made up of 15 amino acids. Germline lookup yields CDR1 MNHEY and CDR2 SMNVEV (reference sequence). CDR3 bases: TGTGCCAGCAGTTTATCGGGGGGGAACAATTCACCCCTCCACTTT. This sequence encodes CASSLSGGNNSPLHF.

A few counts support this clone. The chain carries TRBV28 and TRBJ2-3; 8 bases map to TRBD2. The CDR3 has 15 amino acids. Germline V gene lookup returns CDR1 MDHEN and CDR2 SYDVKM. J was trimmed by 6 bases and V by 2 bases; bases with no gene match: 7. Here the CDR3 reads CASSLVRGGPDTQYF. In DNA form, the CDR3 reads TGTGCCAGCAGTTTAGTTCGCGGGGGGCCGGATACGCAGTATTTT.

The chain uses TRBV28 and TRBJ2-3; 8 nucleotides match TRBD2. The CDR3 covers 13 residues. The V gene's germline CDR1 is MDHEN and CDR2 SYDVKM. With 5 bases clipped from V and 6 bases from J, the junction kept 4 bases outside the gene matches. CDR3 DNA sequence: TGTGCCAGCAGTAGCGGGGGTGGGGATACGCAGTATTTT. Translated, it gives CASSSGGGDTQYF.

This clone was counted only a few times. The DNA of the CDR3 is TGCGCCAGCAGCTTGGGGACCGAAGTACCCACAGATACGCAGTATTTT. Translation gives CASSLGTEVPTDTQYF. The chain is built from TRBV5-1 and TRBJ2-3; D unclear. Germline lookup yields CDR1 SGHRS and CDR2 YFSETQ. The V end was cut by 0 bases, the J end by 2 bases, with 13 bases between. This CDR3 contains 16 residues.

CDR3 DNA sequence: TGTGCCAGCTCACCCTTTCAATTGAACACCGGGGAGCTGTTTTTT. Translated: CASSPFQLNTGELFF. This chain connects TRBV18 to TRBJ2-2, with D unclear. CDR3 size: 15 residues. V lost 3 bases to trimming and J lost 1 base, with 9 bases between them. The germline gives CDR1 KGHSH, CDR2 LQKENI. Full variable domain (outside the CDR3, taken from reference TRBV18 and TRBJ2-2): NAGVMQNPRHLVRRRGQEARLRCSPMKGHSHVYWYRQLPEEGLKFMVYLQKENIIDESGMPKERFSAEFPKEGPSILRIQQVVRGDSAAYFCASSPFQLNTGELFFGEGSRLTVL.

A few counts support this clone. Germline and junction disagree at one end, which may indicate a read error. This chain joins TRBV7-9 and TRBJ2-6, with D maybe TRBD1 (6 bases). Germline CDR1 and CDR2: SEHNR and FQNEAQ (reference sequence). The CDR3 runs 15 residues. CDR3 protein: CASRHAGDGANGLTF. CDR3 nucleotide sequence: TGTGCCAGCAGGCACGCAGGGGATGGGGCCAACGGCCTGACTTTC. Supplemented by reference TRBV7-9 and TRBJ2-6, the full variable domain reads DTGVSQNPRHKITKRGQNVTFRCDPISEHNRLYWYRQTLGQGPEFLTYFQNEAQLEKSRLLSDRFSAERPKGSFSTLEIQRTEQGDSAMYLCASRHAGDGANGLTFGAGSRLTVL.

The chain employs TRBV5-6 and TRBJ2-5; D gene unclear. This CDR3 has 12 amino acids. Germline CDR1 is SGHDT and CDR2 is YYEEEE. The germline V and J ends were trimmed by 6 bases and 3 bases, with 9 bases remaining between them. The CDR3 loop reads CASKGSEETQYF. The CDR3 nucleotides are TGTGCCAGCAAGGGTTCGGAAGAGACCCAGTACTTC.

The V and J genes are TRBV5-1 and TRBJ1-5, with a possible D match to TRBD1 (5 bases). Germline CDR1 is SGHRS and CDR2 is YFSETQ. This CDR3 spans 14 amino acids. Between the trimmed V and J ends, which lost 0 bases and 7 bases, there was a span of 11 bases. The CDR3 DNA is TGCGCCAGCAGCTTGGCTGCGGGACGCCAGCCCCAGCATTTT. Encoded protein: CASSLAAGRQPQHF.

This clone came up a few times. V is TRBV18 and J is TRBJ2-3, with unresolved D. The V and J ends lost 0 bases and 5 bases respectively, with 6 bases between them. There are 13 residues in the CDR3. Germline V lookup: CDR1 KGHSH, CDR2 LQKENI. DNA of the CDR3: TGTGCCAGCTCACCACCAACAGTAGATACGCAGTATTTT. It specifies CASSPPTVDTQYF.

About this clone itself: A read error may produce the germline difference seen at one junction end. The rearrangement uses TRBV6-9 and TRBJ1-3; D is ambiguous. CDR1 and CDR2 from the germline V gene are MNHGY and SVAAGI. The CDR3 is 9 amino acids. Written as DNA, the CDR3 is TGTGCCAGCAGAGAGCCCGTCGATTTT. It specifies CASREPVDF.

Written as DNA, the CDR3 is TGTGCCTGGAGTGAGACAGTTAATTCACCCCTCCACTTT. This sequence encodes CAWSETVNSPLHF. V usage is TRBV30 and J usage is TRBJ1-6; D is perhaps TRBD1 (5 bases). Between the trimmed V and J ends, which lost 1 base and 6 bases, there was a span of 7 bases. Germline V lookup: CDR1 GTSNPN, CDR2 SVGIG (reference sequence). The CDR3 extends over 13 amino acids.

This clone was seen repeatedly, ten times or more. CDR3 sequence: CASSLDEDGTDTQYF. In DNA form, the CDR3 reads TGTGCCAGCAGCTTGGATGAGGATGGCACAGATACGCAGTATTTT. This sequence joins TRBV5-4 and TRBJ2-3; D is uncertain. The CDR3 sequence is 15 residues long. The V end lost 0 bases, the J end lost 1 base, and 9 bases lay between the germline ends. Germline CDR1 and CDR2: SGHNT and YYREEE (reference sequence).

With respect to this clone: A much more abundant neighbour one base away suggests this may be a read error. The J gene is TRBJ1-2, the V gene TRBV19; a weak D match, TRBD1 (6 bases). The germline V and J ends were trimmed by 1 base and 8 bases, with 8 bases remaining between them. The CDR3 covers 12 residues. Germline V gene data show CDR1 as LNHDA and CDR2 as SQIVND (reference sequence). The CDR3 region is CASSIVGGGYTF. DNA for the CDR3: TGTGCCAGTAGTATAGTGGGGGGCGGCTACACCTTC.

This clone has only a few counts. The V call is TRBV6-5, the J call TRBJ1-5; 9 bases agree with TRBD1. The CDR3 length is 14 residues. V lost 9 bases and J lost 6; bases outside the gene matches: 9. Germline V lookup: CDR1 MNHEY, CDR2 SVGAGI. The chain's CDR3 is CASLKQGAGQPQHF. The CDR3 DNA is TGTGCCAGTTTAAAACAGGGGGCAGGTCAGCCCCAGCATTTT.

This clone was seen a few times. The rearrangement uses TRBV30 and TRBJ2-5; D is ambiguous. The CDR3 spans 12 residues. Trimming removed 1 base from V and 4 bases from J, with 7 bases in between. CDR1 is GTSNPN, CDR2 SVGIG, per germline (reference sequence). CDR3 region: CAWSASLETQYF. CDR3 DNA: TGTGCCTGGAGTGCCAGTTTAGAGACCCAGTACTTC.

In DNA, the CDR3 is TGTGCCTGGATTTTCTCGGACAGGGTGGGCACTGAAGCTTTCTTT. As protein: CAWIFSDRVGTEAFF. The rearrangement joins TRBV30 to TRBJ1-1; 8 nucleotides match TRBD1. The CDR3 sequence is 15 residues long. Trimming removed 4 bases from V and 4 bases from J; junction bases left unmatched: 11. Germline CDR1 reads GTSNPN; CDR2 reads SVGIG (reference sequence).

There are a few counts of this clone. This chain joins TRBV10-2 and TRBJ1-3, with D unresolved. V was clipped by 3 bases and J by 8 bases, with 11 bases between them. The CDR3 loop spans 13 amino acids. CDR1 WSHSY and CDR2 SAAADI come from the germline V gene. CDR3 loop: CASSETPGDTIYF. The CDR3 DNA sequence: TGCGCCAGCAGTGAAACCCCCGGAGACACCATATATTTT.

V usage is TRBV7-2 and J usage is TRBJ1-2; D is perhaps TRBD1 (5 bases). This CDR3 contains 14 residues. Per the germline V gene, CDR1 is SGHTA and CDR2 is FQGNSA. Trimming shortened V by 0 bases and J by 3 bases, and 8 bases separated the two germline ends. The CDR3 here is CASSLATGDYGYTF. The CDR3 DNA follows: TGTGCCAGCAGCTTAGCGACGGGGGACTATGGCTACACCTTC.